The clone carrying this T cell receptor (beta chain) was seen just once. The target antigen is unknown. The entry originates in a study of cytomegalovirus exposure and HLA in healthy donors. Germline V gene lookup returns CDR1 LNHNV and CDR2 YYDKDF (reference sequence). The V and J ends lost 1 base and 3 bases respectively, with 18 bases between them. The CDR3 extends over 17 amino acids. Both 60 Vbeta primers and 13 Jbeta primers went into the PCR. Produced via immunoSEQ multiplex PCR; TCRdb's table is partial and in-frame only. Of about 210,000 clones in the sample, roughly 82% were seen once. Study-wide results and limits: From TCR beta sequences, most subjects' HLA-A and HLA-B alleles were reportedly predicted accurately.

Material: PBMCs. This rearrangement joins TRBV15 to TRBJ1-1, with D tentatively TRBD1 (5 bases). This clonotype was sampled from a middle-aged man in good health and CMV-seropositive. CDR3: CATSRASSGRDHTEAFF. As DNA, the CDR3 is TGTGCCACCAGCAGAGCGAGCTCGGGCAGGGATCACACTGAAGCTTTCTTT.